Following are 18 T cell receptor beta chains from one sample sequenced in a study of T-cell reconstitution after alpha-beta-depleted transplantation in children. A TCRbeta library incorporating unique molecular identifiers was prepared. TCRdb used MiXCR to reprocess the PCR reads, holding one entry per CDR3 protein. The repertoire holds approximately 290,000 distinct CDR3 sequences, with 9.5% to 13% as singletons. Material: peripheral blood, obtained 180 days after TCRalphabeta/CD19-depleted stem cell transplant. Receptors originate from a male patient between 2 and 9 years old who had a stem cell transplant for chronic granulomatous disease, so the T cells may come from the graft donor.

This clonotype was counted ten times or more. The rearrangement joins TRBV11-2 to TRBJ2-3, with 12 nucleotides matching TRBD2. This CDR3 contains 18 residues. Germline CDR1 is SGHAT and CDR2 is FQNNGV. The J segment lost 0 bases and the V segment lost 1 base, leaving 5 bases of the junction unmatched. CDR3 DNA: TGTGCCAGCAGCTTAGGACTAGCGGGGGCCACTAGCACAGATACGCAGTATTTT. This sequence encodes CASSLGLAGATSTDTQYF.

The rearrangement joins TRBV21-1 to TRBJ2-2; TRBD2 reflects the table's D call only, with no check against the DNA. TRBV21-1 corresponds to a pseudogene. This CDR3 has 17 residues. CDR3 DNA: TGTGCGACCCTAGGGGGAGCACAGGGGAAGAACACCGGGGAGCTGTTTTTT. Translating gives CATLGGAQGKNTGELFF.

This clonotype was seen many times. The CDR3 nucleotides read TGTGCCAGCAGTCTCCAGGGGAACAATTCACCCCTCCACTTT. This translates into CASSLQGNNSPLHF. This rearrangement joins TRBV28 to TRBJ1-6, with TRBD1 as a possible D gene (6 bases). Trimming cost V 5 bases and J 7 bases, with 12 bases left between them. The CDR3 consists of 14 residues. Germline CDR1 is MDHEN and CDR2 is SYDVKM. The full variable domain, completed using reference TRBV28 and TRBJ1-6, is DVKVTQSSRYLVKRTGEKVFLECVQDMDHENMFWYRQDPGLGLRLIYFSYDVKMKEKGDIPEGYSVSREKKERFSLILESASTNQTSMYLCASSLQGNNSPLHFGNGTRLTVT.

Note on this clonotype: Being one base from a much bigger clone, this may be a read error. V gene TRBV20-1 combines with J gene TRBJ1-2; D unclear. Germline CDR1 DFQATT, CDR2 SNEGSKA (reference sequence). The CDR3 totals 10 residues. CDR3 sequence (DNA): TGCAGTGCCCTCCACTATGGCGACACCTTC. Its translation: CSALHYGDTF.

In its sample, this clonotype was seen a few times. The chain has TRBV14 and TRBJ1-1; D not resolved. V lost 4 bases to trimming and J lost 1 base, with 10 bases between them. The CDR3 has 14 amino acids. Germline lookup yields CDR1 SGHDN and CDR2 FVKESK. DNA for the CDR3: TGTGCCAGCAGCCGACTATGGGGGAACACTGAAGCTTTCTTT. Translation: CASSRLWGNTEAFF.

This clonotype was detected many times. The chain couples TRBV11-3 to TRBJ2-3, with 11 bases aligning to TRBD2. Looked up from germline, CDR1 is SGHNT and CDR2 is YENEEA. Germline trimming cut 5 bases from V and 1 base from J; bases unmatched to any gene: 5. The CDR3 is 16 amino acids. CDR3 in DNA: TGTGCCAGCAGCAAAGGACTAGCGGGTGGCACAGATACGCAGTATTTT. Translation: CASSKGLAGGTDTQYF.

The sample holds many counts of this clonotype. V is TRBV5-6 and J is TRBJ2-1; D is tentatively TRBD1 or TRBD2 (5 bases each). In germline, CDR1 is SGHDT, CDR2 YYEEEE. The CDR3 extends over 15 amino acids. Trimming took off 0 bases at V and 5 bases at J, with 12 bases between the two ends. In DNA, the CDR3 is TGTGCCAGCAGCTTGGCCGGGGCCTGGGACAATGAGCAGTTCTTC. Its translation: CASSLAGAWDNEQFF.

This clonotype came up many times. The rearrangement uses TRBV7-9 and TRBJ2-3; D possibly uses TRBD1 or TRBD2 (6 bases each). With 3 bases removed from V and 6 bases from J, the gap between germline ends came to 13 bases. CDR1 is SEHNR and CDR2 is FQNEAQ in the germline V gene (reference sequence). This CDR3 comprises 14 residues. This CDR3 reads CASSLTGAFDTQYF. As DNA, the CDR3 is TGTGCCAGCAGCTTGACGGGGGCTTTTGATACGCAGTATTTT.

This clonotype was detected many times. The chain combines TRBV7-6 with TRBJ2-2; D is perhaps TRBD1 (8 bases). The CDR3 has 15 amino acids. Germline V gene sequence: CDR1 SGHVS, CDR2 FNYEAQ. Trimming stripped 5 bases from V and 6 bases from J, with 16 bases between. The CDR3 nucleotides read TGTGCCAGCAGCCCGACAGGGGCGGGGGCCGGGGAGCTGTTTTTT. This gives the protein CASSPTGAGAGELFF.

The sample holds many counts of this clonotype. V is TRBV20-1 and J is TRBJ2-4; TRBD2 aligns across 9 bases. V shed 5 bases, J shed 0 bases, and the junction held 8 bases outside the gene matches. Germline V gene data show CDR1 as DFQATT and CDR2 as SNEGSKA (reference sequence). The length of the CDR3 is 16 residues. CDR3 residues: CSAGASGALAKNIQYF. CDR3 coding DNA: TGCAGTGCTGGAGCTAGCGGGGCCTTAGCCAAAAACATTCAGTACTTC.

This clonotype was seen many times. The V gene is TRBV7-8, the J gene TRBJ1-5, with unresolved D. V lost 2 bases and J 0 bases, leaving 8 bases between the germline ends. Per the germline V gene, CDR1 is SGHVS and CDR2 is FQNEAQ. The CDR3 runs 15 residues. As DNA, the CDR3 is TGTGCCAGCAGCTTACGGGATTCTAGCAATCAGCCCCAGCATTTT. This encodes CASSLRDSSNQPQHF.

This clonotype has ten or more counts. V is TRBV3-1 and J is TRBJ1-5; a weak D match, TRBD1 (5 bases). V lost 0 bases and J lost 6, with 9 bases in between. CDR1 is LGHDT, CDR2 YNNKEL, per germline (reference sequence). This CDR3 contains 14 residues. For the CDR3, the DNA is TGTGCCAGCAGCCAAGAGCGGGGGGGTCAGCCCCAGCATTTT. This translates into CASSQERGGQPQHF.

This clonotype showed up many times. This chain uses TRBV7-2 with TRBJ2-7; D unresolved. Trimming stripped 1 base from V and 3 bases from J, with 4 bases between. The CDR3 length is 12 residues. The germline CDR1 and CDR2 sequences are SGHTA and FQGNSA. In DNA, the CDR3 is TGTGCCAGCAGCTTAGTCCTCTACGAGCAGTACTTC. Translated, it gives CASSLVLYEQYF.

To note about this clonotype: With a much larger clone just one base away, this may be a read error. V gene TRBV28 combines with J gene TRBJ2-1; the match to TRBD2 covers 7 bases. The CDR3 has 14 residues. The germline gives CDR1 MDHEN, CDR2 SYDVKM. Here the CDR3 reads CAINGRARYNEKFF. CDR3 DNA: TGTGCCATCAATGGGAGGGCCAGATACAATGAGAAGTTCTTC. The full variable domain, its missing parts supplied by reference TRBV28 and TRBJ2-1, is DVKVTQSSRYLVKRTGEKVFLECVQDMDHENMFWYRQDPGLGLRLIYFSYDVKMKEKGDIPEGYSVSREKKERFSLILESASTNQTSMYLCAINGRARYNEKFFGPGTRLTVL.

This clonotype was seen ten or more times. The gene calls are TRBV4-1 and TRBJ2-2; no reliable D call. This CDR3 has 14 residues. The germline gives CDR1 MGHRA, CDR2 YSYEKL. Deletions cut 4 bases from V and 1 base from J, with 7 bases between. CDR3 residues: CASSPYLNTGELFF. Written as DNA, the CDR3 is TGCGCCAGCAGCCCCTACTTGAACACCGGGGAGCTGTTTTTT.

V and J are TRBV12-3 or TRBV12-4 and TRBJ2-2; D not resolved. The CDR3 has 12 amino acids. Trimming shortened V by 2 bases and J by 6 bases, and 4 bases separated the two germline ends. The CDR3 is CASSLNPGELFF. DNA for the CDR3: TGTGCCAGCAGTTTAAATCCCGGGGAGCTGTTTTTT.

This clonotype was seen ten or more times. V gene TRBV6-5 combines with J gene TRBJ2-2, with D unclear. Between the trimmed V and J ends, which lost 2 bases and 7 bases, there was a span of 8 bases. This CDR3 contains 13 residues. Germline V gives CDR1 MNHEY, CDR2 SVGAGI. The CDR3 reads CASSYGYNGELFF. CDR3 in DNA: TGTGCCAGCAGTTACGGGTATAACGGGGAGCTGTTTTTT.

This sequence joins TRBV11-2 and TRBJ2-3; D ambiguous. The CDR3 is 17 residues long. Germline V gene sequence: CDR1 SGHAT, CDR2 FQNNGV. The germline V and J ends were trimmed by 5 bases and 0 bases, with 18 bases remaining between them. The CDR3 nucleotides are TGTGCCAGCAGCCGCCATGGGCAGCCTACTAGCACAGATACGCAGTATTTT. It specifies CASSRHGQPTSTDTQYF.